A single sample gave rise to the 3 T cell receptor beta chains below, sequenced in a study of beta chain features in type 1 diabetes. cDNA synthesis used the whole RNA isolate, giving expressed TCRB sequences. Assay: immunoSEQ multiplex PCR; the TCRdb copy retains only in-frame clones and omits some. The data contain 900,000 or so clones, about a sixth of them singletons. Sequenced sample: naive CD4+ T cells from blood. These receptors all come from a woman aged 18 to 35 in good health.

The chain joins TRBV6-1 to TRBJ2-1; weak D call: TRBD2 (6 bases). CDR3 length equals 15 residues. The germline V gene has CDR1 MNHNS and CDR2 SASEGT. The V gene lost 2 bases and the J gene lost 10 bases, with 18 bases spanning the gap. The CDR3 DNA reads TGTGCCAGCAGTGAAAAGGCGGGAAAGAATGTGGAGCAGTTCTTC. Protein: CASSEKAGKNVEQFF.

The chain combines TRBV5-1 with TRBJ2-1, with TRBD2 identical over 11 bases. V shed 2 bases and J 4 bases; nucleotides not matched to a gene: 14. The CDR3 length is 19 residues. From germline, CDR1 is SGHRS and CDR2 YFSETQ. The CDR3 nucleotides read TGCGCCAGCAGCTTAGCCCCACGGACTAGCGGGTGGTTATACAATGAGCAGTTCTTC. Its protein product is CASSLAPRTSGWLYNEQFF.

There are a few counts of this clone. The V call is TRBV6-6, the J call TRBJ1-5; TRBD1 is a possible D gene (6 bases). Trimming took 5 bases from V and 4 from J, leaving 18 bases between them. This CDR3 is built from 16 residues. Germline V CDR1 and CDR2: MNHNY, SVGAGI (reference sequence). The DNA for the CDR3 is TGTGCCAGCAGTAGAAGACAAGGGGGGGAAAATCAGCCCCAGCATTTT. Translated, it gives CASSRRQGGENQPQHF.